This T cell receptor (beta chain) was profiled in a study of cytomegalovirus exposure and HLA in healthy donors. The PCR contained 60 Vbeta and 13 Jbeta primers. Profiled with immunoSEQ multiplex PCR; TCRdb holds only in-frame clones, not every one. The sample lists 150,000 to 200,000 clones; around 68% were seen once. Note on this clone: Its cognate antigen is unknown.

Unrecorded immune exposures were likely, despite nominal health at sampling. Overall study results and limits: According to the study, 160 or so TCR beta chains were cytomegalovirus-associated. Later analysis identified over 15,000 TCR beta sequences associated with HLA alleles, using a false discovery rate threshold of 0.05. Compared with the roughly 700-donor mean, an Asian-associated ancestry cluster reportedly had fewer N-insertions, according to a later analysis.

This CDR3 spans 13 amino acids. Germline lookup yields CDR1 SGHTA and CDR2 FQGNSA. Trimming shortened V by 8 bases and J by 11 bases, and 18 bases separated the two germline ends. The V and J genes are TRBV7-2 and TRBJ1-4; D possibly corresponds to TRBD1 (5 bases). The origin of this receptor is a man aged 50 or older in good health and CMV-seronegative. Sequenced material: PBMCs. The CDR3 is CASAIPGDGKLFF. CDR3 in DNA: TGTGCCAGCGCAATACCGGGGGATGGGAAACTGTTTTTT.